Listed here are 2 T cell receptor beta chains from one sample, sequenced in a study of regulatory T cells in long-lasting Graves disease. Described time point: persistent/refractory GD, antithyroid drugs over 5 years with positive TRAb. PBMC-derived RNA was used for the TCR library. Researchers made TCR beta libraries by using iRepertoire HTBI primers and running Arm-PCR on CDR3 regions. Via MiXCR, TCRdb re-called the multiplex PCR reads, giving one row per CDR3 protein. Seen here are over 450,000 distinct CDR3 sequences, 20% to 25% observed once, and the top ten hold about 7%. The source was peripheral blood mononuclear cells (PBMCs), collected when the disease was refractory, from a patient treated with antithyroid drugs. Receptor source: a female donor with Graves disease.

Only a few counts were recorded for this clonotype. V usage is TRBV5-6 and J usage is TRBJ1-6, with D perhaps TRBD1 (5 bases). Germline V gene data show CDR1 as SGHDT and CDR2 as YYEEEE. The CDR3 runs to 17 residues. Trimming removed 4 bases from V and 5 bases from J, with 19 bases in between. CDR3 in DNA: TGTGCCAGCAGCGCCTTAGGGGTAGTCGTCAATAATTCACCCCTCCACTTT. Residues: CASSALGVVVNNSPLHF.

V gene TRBV18 combines with J gene TRBJ2-7, with 10 positions matching TRBD1. Germline V gives CDR1 KGHSH, CDR2 LQKENI. This CDR3 is built from 15 residues. Trimming took 3 bases from V and 2 from J; bases not matched to a gene: 4. The CDR3 sequence is CASSPDRGRTYEQYF. The CDR3 DNA reads as TGTGCCAGCTCACCGGACAGGGGGAGGACCTACGAGCAGTACTTC.